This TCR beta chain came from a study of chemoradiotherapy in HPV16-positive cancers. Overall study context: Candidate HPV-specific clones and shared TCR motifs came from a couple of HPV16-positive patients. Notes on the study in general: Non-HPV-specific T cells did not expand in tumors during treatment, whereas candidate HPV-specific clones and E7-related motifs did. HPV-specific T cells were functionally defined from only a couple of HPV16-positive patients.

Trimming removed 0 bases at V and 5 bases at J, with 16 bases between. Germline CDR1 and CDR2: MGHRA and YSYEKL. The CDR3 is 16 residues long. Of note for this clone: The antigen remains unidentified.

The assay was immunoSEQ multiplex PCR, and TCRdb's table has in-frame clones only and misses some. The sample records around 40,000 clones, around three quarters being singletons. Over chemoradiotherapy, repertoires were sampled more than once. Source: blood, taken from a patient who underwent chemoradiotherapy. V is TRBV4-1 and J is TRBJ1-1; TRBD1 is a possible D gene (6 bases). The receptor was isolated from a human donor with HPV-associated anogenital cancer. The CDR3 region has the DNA TGCGCCAGCAGCCAAGATCCGGGGGCCCCGAGGACTGAAGCTTTCTTT. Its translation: CASSQDPGAPRTEAFF.